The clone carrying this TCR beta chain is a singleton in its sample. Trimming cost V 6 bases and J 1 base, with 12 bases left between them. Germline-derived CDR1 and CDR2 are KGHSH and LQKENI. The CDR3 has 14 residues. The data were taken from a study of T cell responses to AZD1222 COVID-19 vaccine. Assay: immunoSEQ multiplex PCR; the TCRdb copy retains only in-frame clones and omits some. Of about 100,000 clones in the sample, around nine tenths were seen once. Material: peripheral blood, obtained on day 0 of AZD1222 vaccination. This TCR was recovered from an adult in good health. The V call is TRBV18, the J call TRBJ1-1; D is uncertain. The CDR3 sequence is CASSPATKNTEAFF. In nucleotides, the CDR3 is TGTGCCAGCTCCCCGGCCACCAAGAACACTGAAGCTTTCTTT.